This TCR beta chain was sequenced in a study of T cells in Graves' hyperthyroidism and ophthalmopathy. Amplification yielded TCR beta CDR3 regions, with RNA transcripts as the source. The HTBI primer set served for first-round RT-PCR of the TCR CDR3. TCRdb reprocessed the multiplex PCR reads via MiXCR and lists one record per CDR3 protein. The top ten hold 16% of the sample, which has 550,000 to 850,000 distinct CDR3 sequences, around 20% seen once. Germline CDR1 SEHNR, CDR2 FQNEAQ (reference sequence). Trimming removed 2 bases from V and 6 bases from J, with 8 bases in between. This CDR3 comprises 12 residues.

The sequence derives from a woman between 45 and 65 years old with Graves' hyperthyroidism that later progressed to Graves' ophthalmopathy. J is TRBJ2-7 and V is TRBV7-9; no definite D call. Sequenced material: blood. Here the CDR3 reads CASSLMGSEQYF. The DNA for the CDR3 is TGTGCCAGCAGCTTAATGGGTTCCGAGCAGTACTTC.